This T cell receptor (beta chain) came from a study of blood T cell repertoires in COVID-19. In the original workflow: Amplified reference gene primers provided the basis for estimating nucleated cell counts. This table comes from immunoSEQ multiplex PCR, and its TCRdb copy is limited to in-frame clones, with some not included. V, J and clone size are taken as reported in that table, and D and trimming were inferred from the DNA itself. The sample lists 100,000 to 150,000 clones, more than 70% occurring once. This CDR3 is built from 13 residues. The germline V gene encodes CDR1 ENHRY and CDR2 SYGVKD. The ends were cut back, 0 bases at V and 11 bases at J, with 13 bases in the middle.

Material for sequencing was peripheral blood. This chain joins TRBV10-3 and TRBJ1-2; D possibly corresponds to TRBD1 (6 bases). The origin of this receptor is a human donor in a cohort sampled during active COVID-19. Written as DNA, the CDR3 is TGTGCCATCAGTGAGTCGAAGCAGGGGCTTTACACCTTC. As protein: CAISESKQGLYTF.